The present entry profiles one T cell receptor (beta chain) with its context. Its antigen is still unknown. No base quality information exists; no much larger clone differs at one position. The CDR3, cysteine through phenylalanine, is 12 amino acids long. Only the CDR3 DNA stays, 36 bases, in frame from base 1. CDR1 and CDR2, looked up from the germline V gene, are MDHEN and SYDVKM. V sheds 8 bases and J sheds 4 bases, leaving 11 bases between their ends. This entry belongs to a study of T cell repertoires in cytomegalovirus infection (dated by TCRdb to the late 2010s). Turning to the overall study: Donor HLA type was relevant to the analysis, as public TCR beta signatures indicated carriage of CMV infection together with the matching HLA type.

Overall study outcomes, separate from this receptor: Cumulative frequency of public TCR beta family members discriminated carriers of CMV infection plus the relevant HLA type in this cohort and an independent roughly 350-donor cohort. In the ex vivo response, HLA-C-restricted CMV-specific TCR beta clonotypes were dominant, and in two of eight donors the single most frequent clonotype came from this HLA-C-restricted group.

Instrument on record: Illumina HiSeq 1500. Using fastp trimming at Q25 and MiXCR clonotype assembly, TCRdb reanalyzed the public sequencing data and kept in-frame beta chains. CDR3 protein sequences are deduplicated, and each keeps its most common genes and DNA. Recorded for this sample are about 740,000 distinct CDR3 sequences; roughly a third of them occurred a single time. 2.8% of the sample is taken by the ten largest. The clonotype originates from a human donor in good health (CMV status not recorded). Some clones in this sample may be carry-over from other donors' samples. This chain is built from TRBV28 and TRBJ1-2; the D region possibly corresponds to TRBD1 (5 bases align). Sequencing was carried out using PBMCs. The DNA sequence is TGTGCCAGCGGGACTCCTCCCTATGGCTACACCTTC. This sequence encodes CASGTPPYGYTF.